One sample yielded the 9 T cell receptor beta chains listed below, sequenced in a study of Ad26.COV2.S vaccination and SARS-CoV-2 variants. Clones were read by immunoSEQ multiplex PCR, and TCRdb kept only the in-frame ones, dropping some. The sample yields 380,000 or so clones, about 83% seen once. Stated treatment: around 19 received Ad26.COV2.S at low or high dose, single or two shots; about five received placebo; per-sample allocation not given. Each sample was drawn 63 days after the first injection (of vaccine or placebo). The sequenced sample was peripheral blood, obtained in a trial of Ad26.COV2.S vaccine versus placebo. Source of these receptors: a person between 18 and 65 years old who received the Ad26.COV2.S COVID-19 vaccine or a placebo.

The chain carries TRBV11-2 and TRBJ2-2; TRBD1 or TRBD2 may be the D gene (6 bases each). Trimming cost V 8 bases and J 4 bases, with 17 bases left between them. CDR1 and CDR2 (germline): SGHAT, FQNNGV. This CDR3 contains 15 residues. The CDR3 region is CASLDLGGFTGELFF. The CDR3 DNA reads as TGTGCCAGCTTGGACCTGGGGGGCTTCACCGGGGAGCTGTTTTTT.

The chain recombines TRBV7-8 with TRBJ2-1, with 10 bases aligning to TRBD2. Germline trimming cut 5 bases from V and 7 bases from J; bases unmatched to any gene: 5. The CDR3 extends over 14 amino acids. Germline CDR1 SGHVS, CDR2 FQNEAQ. CDR3 protein: CASSPLAGENEQFF. Here the CDR3 DNA reads TGTGCCAGCAGCCCCCTAGCGGGGGAGAATGAGCAGTTCTTC.

CDR3 bases: TGCGCCAGCAGCCAAGTCTTTAGGTCTAGGGGGCTTGCCTCTGGGGCCAACGTCCTGACTTTC. Protein product: CASSQVFRSRGLASGANVLTF. The chain has TRBV4-1 and TRBJ2-6; 7 bases agree with TRBD1. Germline V CDR1 and CDR2: MGHRA, YSYEKL. The CDR3 has 21 residues. Losses at the gene ends were 1 base for V and 0 bases for J; bases not matched to a gene: 15.

The chain recombines TRBV5-1 with TRBJ2-2; D is undetermined. The V and J ends lost 7 bases and 4 bases respectively, with 14 bases between them. Germline lookup yields CDR1 SGHRS and CDR2 YFSETQ. CDR3 size: 14 residues. The CDR3 here is CASHEAVGTGELFF. CDR3 coding DNA: TGCGCCAGCCACGAGGCAGTCGGCACCGGGGAGCTGTTTTTT.

The chain joins TRBV5-6 to TRBJ2-1, with a tentative D call TRBD1 (6 bases). V lost 3 bases, J lost 3 bases, and 10 bases lay in between. This CDR3 has 14 residues. Germline V gene sequence: CDR1 SGHDT, CDR2 YYEEEE. CDR3 residues: CASSSPGVYNEQFF. The CDR3 bases are TGTGCCAGCAGCTCCCCAGGGGTCTACAATGAGCAGTTCTTC.

This chain joins TRBV5-5 and TRBJ1-6; no reliable D call. V was shortened by 0 bases and J by 9 bases, with 10 bases between the two germline ends. The CDR3 is made up of 14 amino acids. Per germline, CDR1 SGHKS and CDR2 YYEKEE (reference sequence). In nucleotides, the CDR3 is TGTGCCAGCAGCTTGGTTCGGTGGAGTTCACCCCTCCACTTT. This sequence encodes CASSLVRWSSPLHF.

The CDR3 sequence is CASRGGGFNEQFF. CDR3 DNA sequence: TGTGCCAGCCGTGGAGGGGGCTTCAATGAGCAGTTCTTC. The gene calls are TRBV19 and TRBJ2-1, with D tentatively TRBD1 (7 bases). The V and J ends lost 9 bases and 6 bases respectively, with 15 bases between them. CDR3 length: 13 amino acids. CDR1 is LNHDA and CDR2 is SQIVND in the germline V gene (reference sequence).

The rearrangement joins TRBV11-3 to TRBJ2-5, with TRBD1 matching 7 bases. V dropped 5 bases and J dropped 1; count of bases not matched to a gene: 13. Germline V lookup: CDR1 SGHNT, CDR2 YENEEA. The CDR3 consists of 17 residues. CDR3 in amino acids: CASSPLPGQLAQETQYF. The CDR3 bases are TGTGCCAGCAGCCCCCTGCCGGGACAGCTCGCCCAAGAGACCCAGTACTTC.

This clone was seen once. J is TRBJ2-1 and V is TRBV7-9, with 12 positions matching TRBD2. Trimming cost V 6 bases and J 4 bases; bases outside gene matches: 7. Germline loops: CDR1 SEHNR, CDR2 FQNEAQ (reference sequence). CDR3 size: 16 residues. The CDR3 sequence is CASRQRTSGIYNEQFF. The CDR3 region has the DNA TGTGCCAGCAGACAGCGGACTAGCGGGATATACAATGAGCAGTTCTTC.